This T cell receptor beta chain originates from a study of identical twins. Findings of the study overall: Insertions were reduced in abundant cord blood beta clonotypes but not in memory repertoires. In beta out-of-frame sequences, the excess sharing between twins was weaker.

The ends were cut back, 5 bases at V and 6 bases at J, with 13 bases in the middle. The CDR3 runs 13 residues. Germline V gene sequence: CDR1 SGHTA, CDR2 FQGNSA. Template switching, a step in the protocol, added a universal primer site, and cDNA carried unique molecular identifiers. In TCRdb, the 5' RACE reads were re-called with MiXCR into one record per CDR3 protein. The data contain 240,000 or so distinct CDR3 sequences, about 10% of them seen just once; the ten biggest clones take up more than 8%. The table lists this clonotype with a few counts. The antigen is undetermined. The sequence came from a man aged 50-59 years in good health. Sequenced material: memory T cells sorted from blood. This chain joins TRBV7-2 and TRBJ2-5; D gene ambiguous. The CDR3 sequence is CASSTANGQTQYF. The CDR3 DNA reads TGTGCCAGCAGCACGGCCAATGGACAGACCCAGTACTTC.